This entry is about one T cell receptor (beta chain). This clonotype came up many times. No cognate antigen has been identified for it. Per-nucleotide qualities are absent, and no much larger clonotype sits a single base away. This entry belongs to a study of response to subunit inactivated influenza vaccine (dated by TCRdb to 2017 to 2018). With respect to the entire study: Deep quantitative T cell receptor repertoire profiling was used in the study to track responses to a trivalent subunit inactivated influenza vaccine. Results the study describes overall, beyond this receptor: It was suggested by the authors that each seasonal influenza vaccination may recruit only a limited number of new T cells.

CDR1 and CDR2 are read off the germline V gene as SGDLS and YYNGEE. Spanning cysteine to phenylalanine, the CDR3 consists of 16 amino acids. Only the CDR3 DNA stays, 48 bases, in frame from base 1. Relative to germline, V is 3 bases shorter and J is 3 bases shorter, with 18 bases between their ends. The library relied on RT-PCR. Sequencer: Illumina HiSeq 2500. TCRdb handled the public reads itself, with Q25 trimming in fastp and clone calling in MiXCR, and kept productive beta chains. Rows are combined by CDR3 protein, so each entry shows the most common genes and DNA. The sample table shows fewer than 200,000 distinct CDR3 sequences, and about 9% are seen once. Clones ranked in the top ten supply approximately 10% of the sample.

Recombination connected TRBV9 to TRBJ1-2; tentative D gene TRBD1, with 6 bases matching. The source of this sequence is a man aged 50-59 years who received an inactivated influenza vaccine. Donor details come from another sample of the same person, matched by shared clones. The sample here was non-naive T cells sorted from PBMCs, taken on the day of vaccination. Sample cell subset or site, as interpreted from the label and publication: memory T cell fraction. The DNA sequence follows: TGTGCCAGCAGCGCAATGGGGGGCGCGTATTACTATGGCTACACCTTC. Its protein is CASSAMGGAYYYGYTF.